This T cell receptor beta chain was recorded in a study of blood T cell repertoires in COVID-19. The overall study: In each case, the material was cDNA or gDNA derived from T cells, B-cell-depleted T cells, or PBMCs.

TCRdb's copy holds only in-frame clones and misses some; the assay was immunoSEQ multiplex PCR. The top ten hold approximately 10% of the sample, which has around 200,000 clones, 70% to 90% seen once. The CDR3 is made up of 18 amino acids. Germline V gene sequence: CDR1 DFQATT, CDR2 SNEGSKA (reference sequence). The junction had 10 bases not matched to a gene; V was cut back by 3 bases and J by 2 bases. The chain joins TRBV20-1 to TRBJ2-3; 14 nucleotides match TRBD2. Specimen: peripheral blood. The receptor comes from a human donor with active or convalescent COVID-19. The donor label of this sample is uncertain. The CDR3 protein is CSASGTSGRVGFTDTQYF. In DNA, the CDR3 is TGCAGTGCTAGTGGGACTAGCGGGAGAGTGGGGTTCACAGATACGCAGTATTTT.